These T cell receptor beta chains were read from a single sample in a study of OX40 agonist ivuxolimab in advanced cancers. Clones were sequenced by immunoSEQ multiplex PCR, and TCRdb holds only the in-frame ones, with some missing. The sample lists tens of thousands of clones, about 89% occurring once. The starting material was CD4+ or CD8+ T cells sorted from blood, obtained in a trial of the OX40 agonist ivuxolimab. The receptors were sampled from an adult with an advanced solid tumor such as melanoma, head and neck, liver or kidney cancer. Both conserved end residues are part of each CDR3. D genes are given only for firm matches. Rows give clone size only sometimes, using once, few, many, or a class for an expanded clone.

-	-	TRBV30	TRBJ2-7	CAWSVLEGPAYEQYF	TGTGCCTGGAGTGTACTTGAGGGTCCTGCCTACGAGCAGTACTTC
TRBD2	-	TRBV5-4	TRBJ2-7	CASSLATTSAGGPYEQYF	TGTGCCAGCAGCTTGGCCACGACAAGCGCGGGAGGGCCCTACGAGCAGTACTTC
TRBD1	-	TRBV5-1	TRBJ1-1	CASSPGQGDAWQAFF	TGCGCCAGCAGCCCGGGACAGGGGGACGCCTGGCAAGCTTTCTTT
-	-	TRBV7-2	TRBJ1-3	CASSLSGDKTGNTIYF	TGTGCCAGCAGCTTATCGGGCGATAAAACTGGAAACACCATATATTTT
-	-	TRBV6-1	TRBJ2-3	CASSEPERIGGDTQYF	TGTGCCAGCAGTGAACCCGAACGGATTGGGGGAGATACGCAGTATTTT
-	few	TRBV14	TRBJ1-2	CASSQAGVNYGYTF	TGTGCCAGCAGCCAAGCTGGAGTTAACTATGGCTACACCTTC
-	-	TRBV28	TRBJ1-4	CASRNLNEKLFF	TGTGCCAGCAGGAACCTAAATGAAAAACTGTTTTTT
-	-	TRBV4-2	TRBJ1-4	CASSQDLSNPGEKLFF	TGTGCCAGCAGCCAAGATTTGAGCAACCCTGGGGAAAAACTGTTTTTT
TRBD1	-	TRBV6-1	TRBJ2-1	CASSDRDRGTYNEQFF	TGTGCCAGCAGTGACCGGGACAGGGGAACCTACAATGAGCAGTTCTTC
TRBD2	few	TRBV19	TRBJ2-3	CASSIASGRAVDTQYF	TGTGCCAGTAGTATAGCGAGCGGGAGGGCCGTAGATACGCAGTATTTT
-	-	TRBV6-6	TRBJ2-1	CASSYSISVPNEQFF	TGTGCCAGCAGTTACTCGATTTCCGTACCCAATGAGCAGTTCTTC
-	once	TRBV6-5	TRBJ2-7	CASSYSWDKEQYF	TGTGCCAGCAGTTACTCGTGGGACAAAGAGCAGTACTTC
TRBD2	-	TRBV10-3	TRBJ2-5	CAIRVAGETQYF	TGTGCCATCAGGGTAGCGGGAGAGACCCAGTACTTC